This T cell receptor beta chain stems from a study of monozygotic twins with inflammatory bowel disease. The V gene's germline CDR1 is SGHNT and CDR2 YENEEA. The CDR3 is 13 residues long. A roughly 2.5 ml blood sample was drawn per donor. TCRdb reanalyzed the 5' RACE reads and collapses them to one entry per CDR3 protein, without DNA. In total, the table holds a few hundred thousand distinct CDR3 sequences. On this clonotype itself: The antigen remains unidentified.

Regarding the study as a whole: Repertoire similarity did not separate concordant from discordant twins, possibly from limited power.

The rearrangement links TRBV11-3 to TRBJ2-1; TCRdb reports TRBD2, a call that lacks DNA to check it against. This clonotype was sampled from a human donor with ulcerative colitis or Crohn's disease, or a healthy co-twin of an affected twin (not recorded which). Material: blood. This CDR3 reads CASSLGGRNEQFF.